Sequencing of this TCR beta chain was carried out in a study of T cell responses to AZD1222 COVID-19 vaccine (dated by TCRdb to about 2021). Concerning the study at large: AZD1222 recipients given second doses at about 4 weeks or at about 12 weeks were pooled, since spike-specific TCR depth and breadth were not found to differ between the two schedules. Trial participants were enrolled into age subgroups of 18-55, 56-69 and 70-plus years, which contained 148, 28 and 57 TCR-sequenced participants, respectively. TCR sequencing was performed for 230 to 250 trial participants, of whom around 200 were given two doses of AZD1222 and around 25 were given two doses of MenACWY control vaccine. Results and caveats for the whole study, not just this receptor: After two AZD1222 doses, both the breadth and the depth of spike-specific TCRs were significantly higher than at day 0 and than in MenACWY recipients. Most participants were white British and females outnumbered males, and the authors suggested that clonal diversity may have been underestimated. Conclusions about previously exposed vaccinees were limited because only a handful of AZD1222 recipients were SARS-CoV-2 seropositive at baseline. The 56-69-year group was small, and its depth increase did not reach significance, likely because of low power. Because no day 14 peak-response samples were available, the repertoires could be characterized only after the peak T cell response. The vaccine-associated CD4 TCRs covered the entire spike protein, and the dominant responses fell in regions 160-218 and 743-854. Epitopes outside the regions mutated in the B.1.351 and B.1.1.7 variants were reportedly recognized by nearly half of the unique spike-specific TCRs.

The CDR3 sequence holds 17 residues, the cysteine and phenylalanine included. This entry keeps only the CDR3 DNA: 51 bases, framed from base 1. For CDR1 and CDR2, the germline V gene lists LGHNA and YNFKEQ. The CDR3 regions of human TCRbeta chains were analyzed by immunosequencing. Processing in the source paper ran as follows. Repertoire TCRs were checked for matches against a reference library of SARS-CoV-2-specific TCRs that had been generated using the MIRA antigen-specificity platform. Breadth was defined as the fraction of unique TCRs that were SARS-CoV-2-associated. Depth was defined as the fraction of total T cells that were SARS-CoV-2-associated. Using the MIRA data, each spike-specific TCR was mapped to the spike region that the TCR reacts to and placed in a CD4 or CD8 class. Log10-transformed breadth and depth values were compared by one-way ANOVA with Sidak's multiple comparisons tests. As stored in TCRdb, this immuneACCESS dataset retains in-frame rearrangements with V and J assigned. A fraction of the clones does not appear; measured against another copy, unresolved V genes explain less than half of the discrepancy, and the remainder lacks a known reason. V and J calls and clone size are those listed in that table; D and trimming were worked out from the DNA. In all, the sample holds some 55,000 clones, and around nine tenths of those were seen once. Jointly, the top ten make up 3% to 4.5% of the sample.

Reading the label with the study, this specimen's time point is: baseline before first vaccination. The vaccinee samples were drawn from two UK trials, COV001 and COV002, one of which was a single-blind randomized controlled phase 2/3 trial testing AZD1222 (ChAdOx1 nCoV-19) in healthy adults. Trial participant PBMC samples were collected at day 0 and day 28 after the second dose for TCRbeta chain sequencing. Concerning this clone: Its cognate antigen has yet to be identified. The junction and the germline gene differ at one end; a read error may be behind it.

The V and J segments used are TRBV4-2 and TRBJ2-1, with 9 junctional bases fitting TRBD2. Specimen: peripheral blood, collected on day 0 of AZD1222 vaccination. This clonotype was sampled from an adult in good health. The CDR3 protein: CASRQEGVAGVYNEQFF. The sequenced DNA: TGTGCCAGCAGGCAAGAAGGAGTAGCGGGGGTCTACAATGAGCAGTTCTTC.